This T cell receptor (beta chain) was recorded in a study of blood T cell repertoires in COVID-19. Study overall: Samples taken during acute and convalescent COVID-19 were collected in the United States, Italy and Spain.

Original data processing: By means of reference gene primer amplification, nucleated cell counts were estimated. The data were produced by immunoSEQ multiplex PCR, yet TCRdb's version contains in-frame clones alone and is incomplete. From that table come the V and J calls and clone size; the DNA was used to work out D and trimming. The sample lists hundreds of thousands of clones; roughly 89% were seen once. Sequencing was done on a sample of peripheral blood. This sequence originates from a woman in her 50s with COVID-19, enrolled during active disease.

CDR3 protein: CASSRHLRTGDRSSYEQYF. For the CDR3, the DNA is TGTGCCAGCAGTCGCCATCTACGGACAGGGGACAGGAGCTCCTACGAGCAGTACTTC. The rearrangement joins TRBV27 to TRBJ2-7; 9 bases agree with TRBD1. The CDR3 is 19 amino acids. V shed 5 bases, J shed 0 bases, and the junction held 17 bases outside the gene matches. The germline gives CDR1 MNHEY, CDR2 SMNVEV (reference sequence).